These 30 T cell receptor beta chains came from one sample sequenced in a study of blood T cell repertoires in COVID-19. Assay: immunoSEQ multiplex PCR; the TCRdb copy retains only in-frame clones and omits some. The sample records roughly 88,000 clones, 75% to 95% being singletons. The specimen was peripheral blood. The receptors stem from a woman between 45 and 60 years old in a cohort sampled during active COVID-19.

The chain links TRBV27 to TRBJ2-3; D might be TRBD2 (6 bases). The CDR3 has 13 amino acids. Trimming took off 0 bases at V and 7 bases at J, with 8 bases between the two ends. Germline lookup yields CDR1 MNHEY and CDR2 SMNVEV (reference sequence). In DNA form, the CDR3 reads TGTGCCAGCAGTTTATCCCGGGGGAATACGCAGTATTTT. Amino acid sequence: CASSLSRGNTQYF.

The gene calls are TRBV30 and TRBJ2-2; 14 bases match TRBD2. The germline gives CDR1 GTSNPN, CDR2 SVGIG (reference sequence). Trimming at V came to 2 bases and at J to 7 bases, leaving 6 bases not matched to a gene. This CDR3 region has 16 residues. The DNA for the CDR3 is TGTGCCTGGAGTCTCCGGACTAGCGGGGGGTACGGGGAGCTGTTTTTT. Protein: CAWSLRTSGGYGELFF. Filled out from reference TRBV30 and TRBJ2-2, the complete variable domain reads SQTIHQWPATLVQPVGSPLSLECTVEGTSNPNLYWYRQAAGRGLQLLFYSVGIGQISSEVPQNLSASRPQDRQFILSSKKLLLSDSGFYLCAWSLRTSGGYGELFFGEGSRLTVL.

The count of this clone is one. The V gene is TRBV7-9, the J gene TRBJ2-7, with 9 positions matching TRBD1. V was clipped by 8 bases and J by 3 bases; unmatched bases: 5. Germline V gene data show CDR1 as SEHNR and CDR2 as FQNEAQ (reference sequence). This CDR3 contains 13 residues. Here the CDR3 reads CASGETGGYEQYF. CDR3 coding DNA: TGTGCCAGCGGAGAGACAGGGGGCTACGAGCAGTACTTC.

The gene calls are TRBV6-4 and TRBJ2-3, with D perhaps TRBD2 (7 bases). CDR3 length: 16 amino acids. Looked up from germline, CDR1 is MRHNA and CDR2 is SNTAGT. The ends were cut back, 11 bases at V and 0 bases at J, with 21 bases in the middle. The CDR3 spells CARRGGACSSTDTQYF. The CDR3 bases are TGTGCCCGAAGGGGGGGGGCCTGTTCGAGCACAGATACGCAGTATTTT.

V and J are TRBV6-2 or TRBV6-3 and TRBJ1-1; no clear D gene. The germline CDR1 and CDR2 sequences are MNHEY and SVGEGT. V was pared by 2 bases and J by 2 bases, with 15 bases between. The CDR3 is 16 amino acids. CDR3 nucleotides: TGTGCCAGCAGTTACATGGCGGGAGGCCCTAACACTGAAGCTTTCTTT. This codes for CASSYMAGGPNTEAFF.

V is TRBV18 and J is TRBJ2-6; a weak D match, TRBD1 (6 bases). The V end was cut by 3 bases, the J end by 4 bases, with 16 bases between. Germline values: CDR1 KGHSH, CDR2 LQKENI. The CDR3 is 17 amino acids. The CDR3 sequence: CASSPVQGSWGANVLTF. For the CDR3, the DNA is TGTGCCAGCTCACCGGTACAGGGCAGCTGGGGGGCCAACGTCCTGACTTTC.

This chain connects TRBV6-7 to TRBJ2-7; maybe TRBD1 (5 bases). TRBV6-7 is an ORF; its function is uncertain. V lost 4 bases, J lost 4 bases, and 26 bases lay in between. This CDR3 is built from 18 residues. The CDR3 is CASSLGPHGRVVVYEQYF. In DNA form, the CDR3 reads TGTGCCAGCAGTTTAGGGCCCCACGGCAGGGTAGTAGTTTACGAGCAGTACTTC.

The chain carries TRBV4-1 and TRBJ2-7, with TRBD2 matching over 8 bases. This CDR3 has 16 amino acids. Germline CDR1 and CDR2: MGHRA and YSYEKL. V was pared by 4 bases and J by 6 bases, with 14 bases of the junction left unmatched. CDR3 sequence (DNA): TGCGCCAGCAGCCCCTGGCTCCCCCGGGAGGGACCCGAGCAGTACTTC. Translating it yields CASSPWLPREGPEQYF.

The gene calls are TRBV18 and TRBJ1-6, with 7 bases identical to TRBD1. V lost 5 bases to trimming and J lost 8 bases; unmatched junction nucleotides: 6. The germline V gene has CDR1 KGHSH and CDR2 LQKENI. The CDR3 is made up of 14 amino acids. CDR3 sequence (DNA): TGTGCCAGCTCAGCCGACAGGGCGCATTCACCCCTCCACTTT. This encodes CASSADRAHSPLHF.

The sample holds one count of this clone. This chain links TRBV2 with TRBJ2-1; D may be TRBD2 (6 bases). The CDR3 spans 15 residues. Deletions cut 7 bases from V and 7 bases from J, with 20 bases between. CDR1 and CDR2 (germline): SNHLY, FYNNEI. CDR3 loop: CASTIRDLTTNEQFF. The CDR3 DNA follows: TGTGCCAGCACCATCCGGGACTTAACTACTAATGAGCAGTTCTTC.

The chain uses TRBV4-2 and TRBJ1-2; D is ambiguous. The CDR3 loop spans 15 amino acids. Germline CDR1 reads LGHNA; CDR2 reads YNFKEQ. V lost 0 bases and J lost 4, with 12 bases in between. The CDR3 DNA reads TGTGCCAGCAGCCAAGATCGTCAGGAGGCCTATGGCTACACCTTC. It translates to CASSQDRQEAYGYTF.

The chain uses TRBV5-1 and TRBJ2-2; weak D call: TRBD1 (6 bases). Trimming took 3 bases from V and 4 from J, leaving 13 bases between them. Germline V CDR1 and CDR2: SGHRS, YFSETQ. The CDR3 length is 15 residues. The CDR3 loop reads CASSSRGTFTGELFF. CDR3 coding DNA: TGCGCCAGCAGCTCTCGTGGGACATTCACCGGGGAGCTGTTTTTT.

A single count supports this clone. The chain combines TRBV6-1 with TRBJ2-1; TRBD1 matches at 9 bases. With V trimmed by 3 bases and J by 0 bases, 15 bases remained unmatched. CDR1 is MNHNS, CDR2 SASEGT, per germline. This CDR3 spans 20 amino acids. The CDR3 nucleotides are TGTGCCAGCAGTGAGATATACGGACAGGGGCGTGGGAACTCCTACAATGAGCAGTTCTTC. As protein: CASSEIYGQGRGNSYNEQFF.

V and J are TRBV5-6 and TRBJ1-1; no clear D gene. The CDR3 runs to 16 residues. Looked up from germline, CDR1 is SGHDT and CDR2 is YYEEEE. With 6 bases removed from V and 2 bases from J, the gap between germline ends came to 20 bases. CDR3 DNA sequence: TGTGCCAGCACCATTACCCGGGGTTTACGAAACACTGAAGCTTTCTTT. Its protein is CASTITRGLRNTEAFF.

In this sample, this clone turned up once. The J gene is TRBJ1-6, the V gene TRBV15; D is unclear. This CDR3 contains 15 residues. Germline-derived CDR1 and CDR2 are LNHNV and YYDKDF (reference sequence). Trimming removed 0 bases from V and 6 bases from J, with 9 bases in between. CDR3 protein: CATSRDLQPNSPLHF. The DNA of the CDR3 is TGTGCCACCAGCAGAGATTTACAGCCTAATTCACCCCTCCACTTT.

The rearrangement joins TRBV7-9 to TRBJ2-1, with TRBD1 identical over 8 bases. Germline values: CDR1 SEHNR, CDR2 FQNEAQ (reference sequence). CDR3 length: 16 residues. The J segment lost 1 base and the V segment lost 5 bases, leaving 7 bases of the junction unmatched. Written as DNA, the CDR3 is TGTGCCAGCAGCACCCCAGGGGGCACGTCCTACAATGAGCAGTTCTTC. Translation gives CASSTPGGTSYNEQFF.

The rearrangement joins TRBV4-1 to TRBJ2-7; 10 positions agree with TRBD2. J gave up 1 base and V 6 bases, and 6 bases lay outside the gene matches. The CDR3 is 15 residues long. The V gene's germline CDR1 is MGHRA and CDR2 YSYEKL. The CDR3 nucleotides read TGCGCCAGCAGTCCTAGCGGGAGAGGATCCTACGAGCAGTACTTC. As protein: CASSPSGRGSYEQYF.

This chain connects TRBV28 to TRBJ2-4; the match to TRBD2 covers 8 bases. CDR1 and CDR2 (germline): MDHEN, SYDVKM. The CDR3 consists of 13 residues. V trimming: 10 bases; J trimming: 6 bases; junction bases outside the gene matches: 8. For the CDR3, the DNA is TGTGCCACCGGGGGGGGCGGAGGAAACATTCAGTACTTC. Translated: CATGGGGGNIQYF.

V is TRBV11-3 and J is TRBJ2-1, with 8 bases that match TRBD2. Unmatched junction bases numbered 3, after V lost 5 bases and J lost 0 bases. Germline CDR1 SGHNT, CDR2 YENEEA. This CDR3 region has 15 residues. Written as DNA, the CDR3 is TGTGCCAGCAGCCAACTAGCGGCCTCCTACAATGAGCAGTTCTTC. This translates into CASSQLAASYNEQFF.

This CDR3 reads CASSLQGSIGEETGETYEQYF. The CDR3 DNA sequence: TGTGCCAGCAGCCTTCAAGGAAGTATCGGGGAGGAGACAGGGGAGACCTACGAGCAGTACTTC. The V call is TRBV13, the J call TRBJ2-7, with 8 positions matching TRBD1. The germline gives CDR1 PRHDT, CDR2 FYEKMQ (reference sequence). Unmatched junction bases numbered 26, after V lost 5 bases and J lost 2 bases. The CDR3 is 21 residues long.

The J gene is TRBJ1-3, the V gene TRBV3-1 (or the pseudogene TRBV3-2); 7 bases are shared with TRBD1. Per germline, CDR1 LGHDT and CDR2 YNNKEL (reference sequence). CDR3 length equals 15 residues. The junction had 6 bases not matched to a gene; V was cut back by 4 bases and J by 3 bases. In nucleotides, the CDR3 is TGTGCCAGCAGCCCGACAGGGTTAATTGGAAACACCATATATTTT. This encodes CASSPTGLIGNTIYF.

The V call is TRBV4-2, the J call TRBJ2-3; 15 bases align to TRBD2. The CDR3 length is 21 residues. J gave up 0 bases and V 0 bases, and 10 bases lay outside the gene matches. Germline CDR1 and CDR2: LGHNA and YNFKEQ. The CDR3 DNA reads TGTGCCAGCAGCCAAGAGCGGACTAGCGGGAGGGCCTTGATTAGCACAGATACGCAGTATTTT. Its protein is CASSQERTSGRALISTDTQYF.

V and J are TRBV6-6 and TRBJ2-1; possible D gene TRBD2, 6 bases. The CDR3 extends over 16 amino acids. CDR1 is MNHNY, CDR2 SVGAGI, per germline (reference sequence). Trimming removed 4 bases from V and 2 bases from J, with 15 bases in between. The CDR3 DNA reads TGTGCCAGCAGTTGGCAGGGAGGAGAAACCTACAATGAGCAGTTCTTC. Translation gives CASSWQGGETYNEQFF.

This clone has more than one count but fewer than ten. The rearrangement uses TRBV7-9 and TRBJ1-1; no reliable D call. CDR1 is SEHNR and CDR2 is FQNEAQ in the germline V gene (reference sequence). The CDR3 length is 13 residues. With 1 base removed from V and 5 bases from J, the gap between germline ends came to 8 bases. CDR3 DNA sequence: TGTGCCAGCAGCTTAGTGTGGAGTACTGAAGCTTTCTTT. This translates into CASSLVWSTEAFF.

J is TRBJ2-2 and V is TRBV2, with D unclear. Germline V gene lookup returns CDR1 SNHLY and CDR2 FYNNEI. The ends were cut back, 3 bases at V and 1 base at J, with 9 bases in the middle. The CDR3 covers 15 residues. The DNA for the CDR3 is TGTGCCAGCAGTGAGAGGCCCCAGAACACCGGGGAGCTGTTTTTT. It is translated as CASSERPQNTGELFF.

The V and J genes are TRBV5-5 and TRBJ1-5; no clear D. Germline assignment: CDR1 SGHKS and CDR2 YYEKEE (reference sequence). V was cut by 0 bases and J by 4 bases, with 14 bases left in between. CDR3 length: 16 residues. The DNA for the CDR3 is TGTGCCAGCAGCTTGGTCTATGTGACGACAAATCAGCCCCAGCATTTT. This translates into CASSLVYVTTNQPQHF.

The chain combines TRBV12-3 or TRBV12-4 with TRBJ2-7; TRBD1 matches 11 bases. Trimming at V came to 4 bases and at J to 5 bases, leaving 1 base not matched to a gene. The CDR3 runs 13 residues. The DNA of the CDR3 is TGTGCCAGCAGTTGGACAGGGGGCCACGAGCAGTACTTC. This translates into CASSWTGGHEQYF.

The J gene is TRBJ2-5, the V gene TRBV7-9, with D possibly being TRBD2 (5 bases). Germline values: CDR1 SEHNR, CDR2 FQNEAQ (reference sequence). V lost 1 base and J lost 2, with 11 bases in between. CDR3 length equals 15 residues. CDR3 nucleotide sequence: TGTGCCAGCAGCTTAGGATCGGGGAATCAAGAGACCCAGTACTTC. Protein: CASSLGSGNQETQYF. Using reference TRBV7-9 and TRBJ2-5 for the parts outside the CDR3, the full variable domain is DTGVSQNPRHKITKRGQNVTFRCDPISEHNRLYWYRQTLGQGPEFLTYFQNEAQLEKSRLLSDRFSAERPKGSFSTLEIQRTEQGDSAMYLCASSLGSGNQETQYFGPGTRLLVL.

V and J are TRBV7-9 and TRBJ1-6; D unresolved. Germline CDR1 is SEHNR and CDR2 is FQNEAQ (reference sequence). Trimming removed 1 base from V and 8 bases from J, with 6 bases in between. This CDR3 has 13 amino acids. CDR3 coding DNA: TGTGCCAGCAGCTTAGTTCGGGATTCACCCCTCCACTTT. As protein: CASSLVRDSPLHF.

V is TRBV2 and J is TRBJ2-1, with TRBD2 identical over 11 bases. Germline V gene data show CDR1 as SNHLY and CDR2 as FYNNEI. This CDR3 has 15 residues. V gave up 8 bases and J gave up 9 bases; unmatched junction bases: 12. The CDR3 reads CASGRGSGGAGEQFF. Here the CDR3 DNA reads TGTGCCAGCGGCCGGGGTAGCGGGGGGGCCGGTGAGCAGTTCTTC. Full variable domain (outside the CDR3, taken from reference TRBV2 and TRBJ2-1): EPEVTQTPSHQVTQMGQEVILRCVPISNHLYFYWYRQILGQKVEFLVSFYNNEISEKSEIFDDQFSVERPDGSNFTLKIRSTKLEDSAMYFCASGRGSGGAGEQFFGPGTRLTVL.